This T cell receptor beta chain was recorded in a study of blood T cells in healthy people across ages. Study outcomes and limitations: Naive CD4+ cells and diversity were both higher in long-lived donors than in aged donors. Older age coincided with a roughly linear decline in TCR beta diversity per million T cells.

In its sample, this clonotype was seen a few times. Antigen: not known. Each sample gave at least 6.5 million isolated PBMCs. PCR was performed a second time for about 7 to 12 cycles using a sample-barcoded 5' primer and a J-beta primer mix. Carrying 12 random nucleotides, a template-switch adaptor labeled each individual cDNA molecule. A single record per CDR3 protein comes from TCRdb applying MiXCR to the 5' RACE reads. The sample has 1.5 million to 2 million distinct CDR3 sequences; roughly 30% are singletons. The sample was blood. This receptor was taken from a woman aged 25 to 39 in good health.

CDR3 residues: CATSRDQGVEKLFF. CDR3 sequence (DNA): TGTGCCACCAGCAGAGATCAGGGAGTGGAAAAACTGTTTTTT. The rearrangement links TRBV15 to TRBJ1-4, with D possibly being TRBD1 (5 bases). Trimming pared 0 bases from V and 8 bases from J, leaving 10 bases between. The CDR3 spans 14 residues. Germline CDR1 and CDR2: LNHNV and YYDKDF (reference sequence). Full variable domain (remainder filled in from reference TRBV15 and TRBJ1-4): DAMVIQNPRYQVTQFGKPVTLSCSQTLNHNVMYWYQQKSSQAPKLLFHYYDKDFNNEADTPDNFQSRRPNTSFCFLDIRSPGLGDTAMYLCATSRDQGVEKLFFGSGTQLSVL.